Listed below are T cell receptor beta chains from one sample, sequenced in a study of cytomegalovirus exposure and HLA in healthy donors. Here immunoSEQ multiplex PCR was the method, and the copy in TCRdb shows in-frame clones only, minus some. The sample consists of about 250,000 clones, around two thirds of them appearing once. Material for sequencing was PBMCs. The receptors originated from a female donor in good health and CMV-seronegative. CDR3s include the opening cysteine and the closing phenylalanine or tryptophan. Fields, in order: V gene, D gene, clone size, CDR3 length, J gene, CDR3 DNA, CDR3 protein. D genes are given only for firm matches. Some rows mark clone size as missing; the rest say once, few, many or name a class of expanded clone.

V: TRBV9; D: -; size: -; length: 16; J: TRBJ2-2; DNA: TGTGCCAGCAGCACAGGGTGGGGGCAAGACACCGGGGAGCTGTTTTTT; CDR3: CASSTGWGQDTGELFF
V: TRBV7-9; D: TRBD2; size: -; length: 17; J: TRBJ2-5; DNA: TGTGCCAGCAGCGGCCCCTTCGGCGGGAGAGGAGAAGAGACCCAGTACTTC; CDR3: CASSGPFGGRGEETQYF
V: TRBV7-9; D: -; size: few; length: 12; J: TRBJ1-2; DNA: TGTGCCAGCAGCTTAGTAGATTTATCTTCCTTCTTC; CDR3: CASSLVDLSSFF
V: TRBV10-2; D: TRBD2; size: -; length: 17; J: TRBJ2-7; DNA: TGCGCCAGCAGTGAGTCGACGGGGGGTCAAACTTCCTACGAGCAGTACTTC; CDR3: CASSESTGGQTSYEQYF
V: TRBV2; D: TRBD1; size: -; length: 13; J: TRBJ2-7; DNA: TGTGCCAGCAGCGGGACAGTTTCCTACGAGCAGTACTTC; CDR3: CASSGTVSYEQYF
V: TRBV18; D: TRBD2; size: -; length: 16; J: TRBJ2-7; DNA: TGTGCCAGCTCCCGCGGACTAGCGGGAGTCGGCTACGAGCAGTACTTC; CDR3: CASSRGLAGVGYEQYF
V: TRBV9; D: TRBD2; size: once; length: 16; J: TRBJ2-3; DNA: TGTGCCAGCAGCGAATCCGGGACTAGCGGCACAGATACGCAGTATTTT; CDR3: CASSESGTSGTDTQYF
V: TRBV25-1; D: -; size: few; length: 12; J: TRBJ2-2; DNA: TGTGCCAGCAGTGATGAAGCCCGGGAGCTGTTTTTT; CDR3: CASSDEARELFF
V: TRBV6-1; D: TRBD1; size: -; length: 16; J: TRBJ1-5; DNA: TGTGCCAGCAGTGAATGGGACAGGGACCTCAATCAGCCCCAGCATTTT; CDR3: CASSEWDRDLNQPQHF
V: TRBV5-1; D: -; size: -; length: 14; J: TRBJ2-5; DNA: TGCGCCAGCAGCCCAGGACACCTCCAAGAGACCCAGTACTTC; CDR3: CASSPGHLQETQYF
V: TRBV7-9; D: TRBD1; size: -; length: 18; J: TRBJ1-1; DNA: TGTTCCAGCAGCTTAGGGGCACAGGGGGCAGGCGAAAACACTGAAGCTTTCTTT; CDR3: CSSSLGAQGAGENTEAFF
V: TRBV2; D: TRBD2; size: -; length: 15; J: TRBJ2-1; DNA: TGTGCCAGCAGAGCCAGAGCGGGAGGGCCAGGTGAGCAGTTCTTC; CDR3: CASRARAGGPGEQFF
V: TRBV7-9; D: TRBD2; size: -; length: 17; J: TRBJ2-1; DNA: TGTGCCAGCAGCTTAGGGGCCCTAGCGGGATTCTACAATGAGCAGTTCTTC; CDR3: CASSLGALAGFYNEQFF
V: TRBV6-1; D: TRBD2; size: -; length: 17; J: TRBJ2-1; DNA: TGTGCCAGCAGTGAAAGGGGGGCTAGCGGGAGATGGAATGAGCAGTTCTTC; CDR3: CASSERGASGRWNEQFF
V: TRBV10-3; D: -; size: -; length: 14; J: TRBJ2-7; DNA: TGTGCCATCAGCCCGGGATTCAAACTACACGAGCAGTACTTC; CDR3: CAISPGFKLHEQYF
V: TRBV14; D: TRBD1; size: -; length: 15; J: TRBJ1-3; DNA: TGTGCCAGCAGCCCAAATCGGGACAGGCGGAACACCATATATTTT; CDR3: CASSPNRDRRNTIYF
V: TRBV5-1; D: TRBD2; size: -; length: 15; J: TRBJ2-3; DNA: TGCGCCAGCAGCTTGGCCGTGGGAGGGACAGATACGCAGTATTTT; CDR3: CASSLAVGGTDTQYF
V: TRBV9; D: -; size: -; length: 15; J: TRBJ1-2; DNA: TGTGCCAGCAGCGTAGTTCCAGGGGCCAACTATGGCTACACCTTC; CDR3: CASSVVPGANYGYTF
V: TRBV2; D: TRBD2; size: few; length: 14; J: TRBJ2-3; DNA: TGTGCCAGCAAGGGCGGGAGGGCCGTGGATACGCAGTATTTT; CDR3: CASKGGRAVDTQYF
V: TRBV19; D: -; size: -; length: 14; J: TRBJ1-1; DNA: TGTGCCAGTAGTATATACGCAACGGGCACTGAAGCTTTCTTT; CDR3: CASSIYATGTEAFF
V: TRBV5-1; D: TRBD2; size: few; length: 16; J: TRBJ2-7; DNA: TGCGCCAGCAGCGGAACACTAGCGAGCCAATCCTACGAGCAGTACTTC; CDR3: CASSGTLASQSYEQYF
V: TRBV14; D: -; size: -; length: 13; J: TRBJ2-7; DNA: TGTGCCAGCAGCCGCCCGGGTTTATACGAGCAGTACTTC; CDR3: CASSRPGLYEQYF